This T cell receptor (beta chain) is from a study of T cell responses to AZD1222 COVID-19 vaccine. Germline loops: CDR1 MGHRA, CDR2 YSYEKL. The CDR3 sequence is 16 residues long. With 1 base removed from V and 6 bases from J, the gap between germline ends came to 16 bases. Second-dose intervals near 4 or 12 weeks were combined. Remarks on this clone: Its antigen remains unknown.

TCRdb keeps only in-frame clones here, not all; method: immunoSEQ multiplex PCR. Of some 96,000 clones listed, 65% to 85% are singletons. Broader study findings: Baseline seropositives among AZD1222 recipients totaled only 5 to 7. In a largely white British group with more females than males, clonal diversity was possibly underestimated. Recipients of two AZD1222 doses showed rising Spike-specific TCR breadth and depth.

The clonotype was recovered from an adult who received the AZD1222 COVID-19 vaccine. Source: peripheral blood, taken 28 days after the second AZD1222 dose. The chain has TRBV4-1 and TRBJ1-5, with a possible D match to TRBD1 (6 bases). CDR3 in amino acids: CASSQARKQGGQPQHF. In DNA, the CDR3 is TGCGCCAGCAGCCAAGCCAGAAAACAGGGTGGTCAGCCCCAGCATTTT.